Listed below are T cell receptor beta chains from one sample, sequenced in a study of blood T cells in healthy people across ages. Each CDR3 protein gets one entry after TCRdb re-called the 5' RACE reads with MiXCR. The sample comprises more than 750,000 distinct CDR3 sequences, about 29% of which are singletons, and roughly a tenth rests with the top ten. This sample also appeared in a second study, on T cells of mothers and their children.

The sequenced sample was blood. These receptors all stem from a woman aged 35 to 49 in good health. CDR3s include the opening cysteine and the closing phenylalanine or tryptophan. Fields, in order: D gene, V gene, clone size, J gene, CDR3 DNA, CDR3 protein. D genes are given only for firm matches. Where a row states a size, it is once, few, many or the class of an expanded clone; other rows omit it.

D: .
V: TRBV20-1
size: few
J: TRBJ1-1
DNA: TGCAGCCAACGCGCGGGAGCACCGAACACTGAAGCTTTCTTT
CDR3: CSQRAGAPNTEAFF

D: TRBD1
V: TRBV29-1
size: few
J: TRBJ1-1
DNA: TGCAGCGTTGTCGACAGGGCCACTGAAGCTTTCTTT
CDR3: CSVVDRATEAFF

D: .
V: TRBV5-1
size: .
J: TRBJ1-1
DNA: TGCGCCAGCAGCGACGACAACACTGAAGCTTTCTTT
CDR3: CASSDDNTEAFF

D: .
V: TRBV10-3
size: .
J: TRBJ2-4
DNA: TGTGCCATCAGTGAGTTTGGGGGTATAGCCAAAAACATTCAGTACTTC
CDR3: CAISEFGGIAKNIQYF

D: .
V: TRBV15
size: .
J: TRBJ2-2
DNA: TGTGCCACCAGCAGAGACGGGACCGGGGAGCTGTTTTTT
CDR3: CATSRDGTGELFF

D: TRBD2
V: TRBV20-1
size: .
J: TRBJ2-7
DNA: TGCAGTGCTACTCTAGCGGGGGGTTTCTACGAGCAGTACTTC
CDR3: CSATLAGGFYEQYF

D: .
V: TRBV5-6
size: few
J: TRBJ1-2
DNA: TGTGCCAGCAGCCGCAGGATCGACGGCTACACCTTC
CDR3: CASSRRIDGYTF

D: .
V: TRBV4-3
size: few
J: TRBJ2-3
DNA: TGCGCCAGCAGCCGCTCGCCTAGGGGGTCCGCAGATACGCAGTATTTT
CDR3: CASSRSPRGSADTQYF

D: .
V: TRBV20-1
size: many
J: TRBJ1-2
DNA: TGCAGTGCTAGAGACCAAAAGGGGGTTTTCTATGGCTACACCTTC
CDR3: CSARDQKGVFYGYTF

D: .
V: TRBV20-1
size: once
J: TRBJ2-7
DNA: TGCAGTGCCTCGGAAGGGTCCTACGAGCAGTACTTC
CDR3: CSASEGSYEQYF

D: TRBD2
V: TRBV20-1
size: many
J: TRBJ2-7
DNA: TGCAGTGCTAGGCCCCTAGCGGGGGGGCCCCACGAGCAGTACTTC
CDR3: CSARPLAGGPHEQYF

D: .
V: TRBV6-4
size: .
J: TRBJ2-4
DNA: TGTGCCAGCAGTACCGAGGGGGGAACTGAGCAGTACTTC
CDR3: CASSTEGGTEQYF

D: .
V: TRBV4-2
size: .
J: TRBJ1-4
DNA: TGTGCCAGCAGCCTTCAAGGGGGTAGGCAAGGTGAAAAACTGTTTTTT
CDR3: CASSLQGGRQGEKLFF